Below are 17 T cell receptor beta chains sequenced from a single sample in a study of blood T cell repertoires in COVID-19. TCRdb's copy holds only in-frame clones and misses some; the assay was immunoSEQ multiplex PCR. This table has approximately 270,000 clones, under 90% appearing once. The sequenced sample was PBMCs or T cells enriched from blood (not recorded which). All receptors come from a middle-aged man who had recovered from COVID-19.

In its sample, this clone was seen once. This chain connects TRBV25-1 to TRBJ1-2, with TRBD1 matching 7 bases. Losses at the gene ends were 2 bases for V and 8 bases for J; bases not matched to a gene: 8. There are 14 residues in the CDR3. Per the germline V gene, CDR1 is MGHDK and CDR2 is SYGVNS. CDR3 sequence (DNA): TGTGCCAGCAGTGAACCAGGGGGTACAGGCGGCTACACCTTC. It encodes CASSEPGGTGGYTF.

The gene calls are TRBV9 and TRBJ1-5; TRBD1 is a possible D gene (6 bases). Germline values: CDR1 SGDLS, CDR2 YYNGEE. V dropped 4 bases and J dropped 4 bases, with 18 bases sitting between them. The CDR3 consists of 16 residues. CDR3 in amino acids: CASSPGGGGTNQPQHF. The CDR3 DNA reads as TGTGCCAGCAGCCCCGGGGGCGGGGGGACGAATCAGCCCCAGCATTTT.

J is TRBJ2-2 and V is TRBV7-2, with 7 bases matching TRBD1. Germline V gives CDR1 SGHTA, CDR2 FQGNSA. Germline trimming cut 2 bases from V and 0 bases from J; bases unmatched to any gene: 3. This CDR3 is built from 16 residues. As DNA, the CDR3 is TGTGCCAGCAGCTTAATGGGACAGTCGAACACCGGGGAGCTGTTTTTT. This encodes CASSLMGQSNTGELFF.

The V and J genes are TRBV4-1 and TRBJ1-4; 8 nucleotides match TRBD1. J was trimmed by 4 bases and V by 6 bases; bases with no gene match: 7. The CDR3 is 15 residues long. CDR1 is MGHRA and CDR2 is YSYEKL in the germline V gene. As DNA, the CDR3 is TGCGCCAGCAGACAGACGACAGGGGTTAATGAAAAACTGTTTTTT. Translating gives CASRQTTGVNEKLFF.

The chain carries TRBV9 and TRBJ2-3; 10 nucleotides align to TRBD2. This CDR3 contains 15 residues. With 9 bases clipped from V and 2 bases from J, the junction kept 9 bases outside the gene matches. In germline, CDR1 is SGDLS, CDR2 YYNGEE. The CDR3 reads CATNPSGGYTDTQYF. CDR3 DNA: TGTGCCACCAATCCTAGCGGGGGATACACAGATACGCAGTATTTT.

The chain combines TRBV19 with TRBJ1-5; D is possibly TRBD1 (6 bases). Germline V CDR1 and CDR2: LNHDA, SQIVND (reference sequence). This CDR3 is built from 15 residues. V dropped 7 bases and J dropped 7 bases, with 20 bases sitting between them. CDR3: CASTPLGGGGQPQHF. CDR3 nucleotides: TGTGCCAGTACCCCTCTCGGCGGGGGCGGACAGCCCCAGCATTTT.

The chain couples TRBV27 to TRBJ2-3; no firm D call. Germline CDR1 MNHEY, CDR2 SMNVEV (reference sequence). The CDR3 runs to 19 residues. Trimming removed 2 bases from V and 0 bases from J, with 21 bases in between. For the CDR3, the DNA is TGTGCCAGCAGTTTAAGTTGGGCAATCGGATCCAGTAGCACAGATACGCAGTATTTT. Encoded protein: CASSLSWAIGSSSTDTQYF.

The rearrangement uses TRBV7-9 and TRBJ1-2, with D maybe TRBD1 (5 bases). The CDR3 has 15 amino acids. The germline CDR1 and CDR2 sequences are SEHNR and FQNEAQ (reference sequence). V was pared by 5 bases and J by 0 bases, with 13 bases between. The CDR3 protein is CASSLQGTANYGYTF. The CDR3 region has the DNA TGTGCCAGCAGCCTCCAGGGTACAGCTAACTATGGCTACACCTTC.

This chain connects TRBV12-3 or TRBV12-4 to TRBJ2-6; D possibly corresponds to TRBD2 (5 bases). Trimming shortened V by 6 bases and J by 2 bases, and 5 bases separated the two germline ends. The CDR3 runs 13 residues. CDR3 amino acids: CASSGTGANVLTF. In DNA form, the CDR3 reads TGTGCCAGCAGCGGGACTGGGGCCAACGTCCTGACTTTC.

The CDR3 DNA follows: TGCGCCAGCAGCTTGGAGGTTAGCGGCTCGGGGTGGACCCAGTACTTC. It encodes CASSLEVSGSGWTQYF. The rearrangement uses TRBV5-1 and TRBJ2-5; maybe TRBD2 (6 bases). Germline CDR1 is SGHRS and CDR2 is YFSETQ. CDR3 length: 16 residues. V dropped 0 bases and J dropped 7 bases, with 19 bases sitting between them.

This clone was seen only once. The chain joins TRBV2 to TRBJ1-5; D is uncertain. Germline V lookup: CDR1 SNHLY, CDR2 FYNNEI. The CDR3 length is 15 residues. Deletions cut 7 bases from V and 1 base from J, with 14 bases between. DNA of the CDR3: TGTGCCAGCATCCGGGATACAGCGAGCAATCAGCCCCAGCATTTT. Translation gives CASIRDTASNQPQHF.

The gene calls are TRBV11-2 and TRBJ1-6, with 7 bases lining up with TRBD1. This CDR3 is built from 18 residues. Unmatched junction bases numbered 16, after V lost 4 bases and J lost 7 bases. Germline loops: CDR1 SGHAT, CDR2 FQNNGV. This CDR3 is CASSSPPGTVKRNSPLHF. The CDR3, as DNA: TGTGCCAGCAGCTCCCCACCCGGGACAGTGAAAAGGAATTCACCCCTCCACTTT.

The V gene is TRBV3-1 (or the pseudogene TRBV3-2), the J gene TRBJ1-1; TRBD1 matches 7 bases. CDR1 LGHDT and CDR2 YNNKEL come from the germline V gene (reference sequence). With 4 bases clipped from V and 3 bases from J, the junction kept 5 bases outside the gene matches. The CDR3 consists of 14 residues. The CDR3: CASSPQGMDTEAFF. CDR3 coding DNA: TGTGCCAGCAGCCCACAGGGGATGGACACTGAAGCTTTCTTT.

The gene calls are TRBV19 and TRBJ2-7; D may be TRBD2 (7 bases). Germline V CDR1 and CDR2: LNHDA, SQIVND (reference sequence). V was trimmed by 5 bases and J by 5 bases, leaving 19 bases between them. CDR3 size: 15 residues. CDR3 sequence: CASSERQGRANEQYF. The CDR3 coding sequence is TGTGCCAGTAGTGAACGTCAGGGGAGGGCTAACGAGCAGTACTTC.

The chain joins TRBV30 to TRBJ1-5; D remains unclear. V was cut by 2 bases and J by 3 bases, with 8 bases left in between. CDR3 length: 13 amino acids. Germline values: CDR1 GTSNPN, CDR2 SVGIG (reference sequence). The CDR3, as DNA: TGTGCCTGGAGTCTCCAGGACAATCAGCCCCAGCATTTT. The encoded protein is CAWSLQDNQPQHF.

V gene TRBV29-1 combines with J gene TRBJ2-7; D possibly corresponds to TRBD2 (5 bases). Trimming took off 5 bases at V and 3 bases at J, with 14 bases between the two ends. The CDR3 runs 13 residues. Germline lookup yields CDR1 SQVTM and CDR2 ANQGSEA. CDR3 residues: CSVLTREGYEQYF. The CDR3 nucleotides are TGCAGCGTTTTGACTCGCGAGGGCTACGAGCAGTACTTC.

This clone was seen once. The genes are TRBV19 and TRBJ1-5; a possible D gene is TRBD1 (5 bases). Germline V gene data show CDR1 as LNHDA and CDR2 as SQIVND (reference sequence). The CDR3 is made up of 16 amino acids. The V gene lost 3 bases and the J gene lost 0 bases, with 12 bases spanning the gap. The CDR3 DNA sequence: TGTGCCAGTAGTATTGTACAGACAGTTAGCAATCAGCCCCAGCATTTT. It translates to CASSIVQTVSNQPQHF.